These T cell receptor beta chains were read from a single sample in a study of early T cells in non-severe SARS-CoV-2 infection. TCRdb reprocessed the 5' RACE reads with MiXCR, giving one entry per CDR3 protein. The profile shows tens of thousands of distinct CDR3 sequences, about 5.7% of them singletons. The sequenced sample was whole blood. The receptors were sampled from an adult who was a healthcare worker with PCR-confirmed SARS-CoV-2 infection or an uninfected control (not recorded which). Each CDR3 is given with its conserved first and last residue. A D gene is named only where the DNA matches it firmly. Not every row has a clone size; where given, it reads once, few, many or a size class.

v_gene	d_gene	j_gene	len	abundance	CDR3aa	CDR3nt
TRBV12-5	TRBD1	TRBJ2-2	16	many	CASGWTGTGDTGELFF	TGTGCTAGTGGTTGGACCGGGACAGGGGATACCGGGGAGCTGTTTTTT
TRBV30	TRBD1	TRBJ1-2	15	many	CAWSVWDRINYGYTF	TGTGCCTGGAGTGTATGGGACAGGATTAACTATGGCTACACCTTC
TRBV19	NA	TRBJ1-2	12	few	CASSIGLSGYTF	TGTGCCAGTAGTATAGGCTTATCTGGCTACACCTTC
TRBV6-6	NA	TRBJ2-1	12	few	CASSAQGNEQFF	TGTGCCAGCAGTGCCCAGGGGAATGAGCAGTTCTTC
TRBV30	NA	TRBJ1-4	13	many	CAWSVRGGGKLFF	TGTGCCTGGAGTGTACGCGGGGGAGGAAAACTGTTTTTT
TRBV29-1	NA	TRBJ1-4	13	NA	CSVLSVHNEKLFF	TGCAGCGTCTTGTCGGTCCATAATGAAAAACTGTTTTTT
TRBV20-1	NA	TRBJ1-6	13	many	CSARHRGRSPLHF	TGCAGTGCTAGGCACCGGGGGAGGTCACCCCTCCACTTT
TRBV2	NA	TRBJ2-5	15	NA	CASSEGQVDQETQYF	TGTGCCAGCAGTGAAGGGCAGGTTGATCAAGAGACCCAGTACTTC
TRBV28	NA	TRBJ2-2	13	many	CASSFRGTGELFF	TGTGCCAGCAGTTTCCGGGGGACCGGGGAGCTGTTTTTT
TRBV27	NA	TRBJ2-5	13	few	CASSSRDFETQYF	TGTGCCAGCAGTTCCAGGGATTTCGAGACCCAGTACTTC
TRBV29-1	NA	TRBJ1-2	13	medium-sized	CSVVRQTNYGYTF	TGCAGCGTTGTACGACAGACTAACTATGGCTACACCTTC
TRBV6-5	NA	TRBJ2-3	12	many	CASSYDRDTQYF	TGTGCCAGCAGTTACGATCGGGATACGCAGTATTTT
TRBV5-4	NA	TRBJ2-3	15	few	CASSLSPEDTDTQYF	TGTGCCAGCAGCTTAAGTCCAGAAGACACAGATACGCAGTATTTT
TRBV19	TRBD1	TRBJ2-3	13	many	CASSYRGADTQYF	TGTGCCAGTAGTTACAGGGGCGCAGATACGCAGTATTTT